Listed below are T cell receptor beta chains from one sample, sequenced in a study of blood T cells in healthy people across ages. Via MiXCR, TCRdb re-called the 5' RACE reads, giving one row per CDR3 protein. Altogether 1.4 million to 1.5 million distinct CDR3 sequences are present, 40% to 50% being singletons, with the ten largest covering approximately 7.9%. The sample comprised blood. These receptors all come from a woman aged 18-29 years in good health. CDR3s include the opening cysteine and the closing phenylalanine or tryptophan. The D gene is left open where the match is weak. Size is omitted from some rows. Given values are once, few, many or a class for expanded clones.

D gene	CDR3 length	J gene	V gene	clone size	CDR3 DNA	CDR3 protein
TRBD2	14	TRBJ2-4	TRBV29-1	few	TGCAGCGTTGGTTGGCGGGAGGGCCTGGGCATTCAGTACTTC	CSVGWREGLGIQYF
NA	14	TRBJ2-5	TRBV12-3/TRBV12-4	few	TGTGCCAGCAGTTATACCAGAAACCAAGAGACCCAGTACTTC	CASSYTRNQETQYF
TRBD2	16	TRBJ2-3	TRBV28	many	TGTGCCAGCAGTTTAATACTAGCGGGAAGCACAGATACGCAGTATTTT	CASSLILAGSTDTQYF
TRBD2	13	TRBJ2-3	TRBV29-1	few	TGCAGCGTTGGGCAACTAGCGGGGGGAACGCAGTATTTT	CSVGQLAGGTQYF
TRBD2	18	TRBJ2-1	TRBV6-7	NA	TGTGCCAGCAGCCCTCCGCGAAGCGGGAGTACAGGGTGCAATGAGCAGTTCTTC	CASSPPRSGSTGCNEQFF
NA	14	TRBJ1-5	TRBV20-1	few	TGCAGTGCTAGGGGCGGATCTAGCAATCAGCCCCAGCATTTT	CSARGGSSNQPQHF
TRBD1	14	TRBJ1-2	TRBV29-1	few	TGCAGCGTTGGGAACACAGGGGCGACCTATGGCTACACCTTC	CSVGNTGATYGYTF
TRBD2	15	TRBJ2-3	TRBV7-2	NA	TGTGCCAGCAGCTTGGGCGGGAGGATCGCAGATACGCAGTATTTT	CASSLGGRIADTQYF
NA	13	TRBJ2-7	TRBV6-5	few	TGTGCCAGCAGTCCCTCTAGCACCTACGAGCAGTACTTC	CASSPSSTYEQYF
TRBD1	16	TRBJ1-6	TRBV28	NA	TGTGCCAGCAGTTCCGTAGAGGGACAGGGGATTTCACCCCTCCACTTT	CASSSVEGQGISPLHF
NA	14	TRBJ2-1	TRBV27	once	TGTGCCAGCAGTTTATCGTTCCAGGCCGGTGGGCAGTTCTTC	CASSLSFQAGGQFF